This T cell receptor beta chain was identified during a study of cytomegalovirus exposure and HLA in healthy donors. Study results and limitations: Under in vitro conditions, three CMV-associated chains were confirmed as specific for CMV antigens.

Germline V gene data show CDR1 as LNHDA and CDR2 as SQIVND (reference sequence). The junction had 4 bases not matched to a gene; V was cut back by 7 bases and J by 1 base. The CDR3 contains 13 residues. Separate from the approximately 730-subject first cohort, the roughly 130-subject validation cohort was the one that the donors belonged to. A note on this clone: Its antigen is undetermined.

Profiled with immunoSEQ multiplex PCR; TCRdb holds only in-frame clones, not every one. The data hold about 72,000 clones, with 94% observed a single time. The sequence was obtained from a woman aged 18 to 35 in good health and CMV-seropositive. Material: PBMCs. J is TRBJ2-7 and V is TRBV19, with 7 bases aligning to TRBD1. For the CDR3, the DNA is TGTGCCAGTAAACAGGGGCAGTCCTACGAGCAGTACTTC. Protein: CASKQGQSYEQYF.